In its sample, the clone carrying this T cell receptor (beta chain) was seen many times. This sample was taken from a study of T cell repertoires in cytomegalovirus infection. Germline CDR1 is SGHTA and CDR2 is FQGNSA. This CDR3 region has 15 residues. After removal of 2 bases from V and 0 bases from J, the junction contained 3 bases not matched to a gene. TCRdb fed the reads into MiXCR, producing one record per CDR3 protein. The data hold more than 200,000 distinct CDR3 sequences, with around 9% observed a single time. The clonotype originates from a human donor in good health (CMV status not recorded). Some clones in this sample may be carry-over from other donors' samples. The sequencing sample was made of PBMCs. The chain couples TRBV7-2 to TRBJ2-7; TRBD2 agrees at 8 bases. The CDR3, as DNA: TGTGCCAGCAGCTTACAAGCGGGGGCCTCCTACGAGCAGTACTTC. Protein product: CASSLQAGASYEQYF.